This T cell receptor beta chain came from a study of T cells after yellow fever vaccination. The V end was cut by 4 bases, the J end by 10 bases, with 15 bases between. CDR3 length equals 14 residues. Germline CDR1 and CDR2: SGHDT and YYEEEE. Generation of TCR cDNA used 5'RACE template switching (which added a universal primer site and UMIs). TCRdb reprocessed the 5' RACE reads via MiXCR and lists one record per CDR3 protein. The sample holds about 260,000 distinct CDR3 sequences; around 5.3% are singletons and the top ten take roughly 3.5%. On this clonotype itself: Its specificity is not known.

Overall study findings and caveats: Booster samples showed a return of most primary-vaccination clones (approximately 96% CD4, approximately 88% CD8). Repertoires sorted by FACS could include abundant clonotypes that are contaminants from the bulk population.

The rearrangement joins TRBV5-6 to TRBJ1-6, with D perhaps matching TRBD1 (6 bases). Sample: CD4+ T cells sorted from PBMCs, taken on the day of the yellow fever booster vaccination. This TCR derives from a man between 18 and 35 years old who received the YFV17D yellow fever vaccine. The CDR3 bases are TGTGCCAGCAGCACACAGGGTGTGGGATCACCCCTCCACTTT. It translates to CASSTQGVGSPLHF.